Listed below are T cell receptor beta chains from one sample, sequenced in a study of technical replicates of blood from a few donors. The data were produced by immunoSEQ multiplex PCR, yet TCRdb's version contains in-frame clones alone and is incomplete. The data show tens of thousands of clones, 95% to 98% seen once. Sample: T cells isolated from PBMCs. The receptors were sampled from a human donor in good health. Both conserved end residues are part of each CDR3.

TRBJ2-7,TRBV2,CASWTYNYEQYF
TRBJ1-1,TRBV15,CATSRGQSDTEAFF
TRBJ2-7,TRBV9,CASSAGDRSTYEQYF
TRBJ1-5,TRBV18,CASSPQGWESNQPQHF
TRBJ2-7,TRBV5-1,CASSLSSEQYF
TRBJ2-1,TRBV5-4,CASSPGSSYNEQFF
TRBJ1-5,TRBV6-1,CASSGWGGGNQPQHF
TRBJ2-5,TRBV19,CASYSGSPGETQYF
TRBJ1-1,TRBV5-4,CASSLGRGEAFF
TRBJ1-2,TRBV9,CASSSSTGVGYGYTF
TRBJ2-7,TRBV7-7,CASSSRQGNEQYF
TRBJ1-5,TRBV21-1,CASSKVSRADSNQPQHF
TRBJ1-1,TRBV19,CASTIGTGILAEAFF
TRBJ1-1,TRBV10-1,CASSKDDGVTEAFF
TRBJ2-3,TRBV7-9,CASSLRGQGVDTQYF
TRBJ1-2,TRBV30,CAWTSTIGGGGYTF
TRBJ2-5,TRBV2,CAILAGGPGTQYF
TRBJ1-2,TRBV29-1,CSVGRDPGTGVDYGYTF
TRBJ2-7,TRBV6-5,CASSYAGPYEQYF